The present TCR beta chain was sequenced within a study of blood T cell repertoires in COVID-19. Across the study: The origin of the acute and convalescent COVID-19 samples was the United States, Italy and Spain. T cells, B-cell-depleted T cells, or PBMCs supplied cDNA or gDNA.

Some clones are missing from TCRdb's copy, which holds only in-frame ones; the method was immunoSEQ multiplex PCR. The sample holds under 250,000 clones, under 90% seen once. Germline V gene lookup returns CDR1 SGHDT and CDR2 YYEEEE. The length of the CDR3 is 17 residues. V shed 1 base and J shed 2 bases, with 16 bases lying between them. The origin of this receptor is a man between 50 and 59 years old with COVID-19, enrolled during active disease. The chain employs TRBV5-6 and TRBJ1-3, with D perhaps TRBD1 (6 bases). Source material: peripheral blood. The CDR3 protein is CASSLPTGTGAGNTIYF. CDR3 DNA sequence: TGTGCCAGCAGCTTGCCCACAGGGACCGGAGCTGGAAACACCATATATTTT.